The clone carrying this TCR beta chain turned up a few times. Sequence at one end of the junction differs from germline and may be a read error. The data are from a study of T cell responses to AZD1222 COVID-19 vaccine. The CDR3 totals 13 residues. Germline values: CDR1 SSHAT, CDR2 FNYEAQ (reference sequence). Only in-frame clones appear in the TCRdb table, and some are missing; sequencing was by immunoSEQ multiplex PCR. The sample consists of 120,000 to 150,000 clones, 88% of them appearing once. J is TRBJ1-6 and V is TRBV7-7; D gene unclear. This specimen was peripheral blood, taken on day 0 of AZD1222 vaccination. The sequence derives from an adult in good health. CDR3 region: CASSQQLNSPLHF. CDR3 nucleotide sequence: TGTGCTAGCAGTCAACAGCTAAATTCACCCCTCCACTTT.